These T cell receptor beta chains were read from a single sample in a study of cytotoxic CD8 clonotypes in ibrutinib-treated CLL. Assay: immunoSEQ multiplex PCR; the TCRdb copy retains only in-frame clones and omits some. This sample has around 70,000 clones, with less than 90% found just once. The sample was PBMCs, taken after 24 months of ibrutinib treatment. Receptors were obtained from a human donor with chronic lymphocytic leukemia. Both conserved end residues are trimmed from each CDR3. The order of the fields is D gene, V gene, J gene, CDR3 protein. The D gene is left open where the match is weak.

NA	TRBV9	TRBJ2-7	ASSVESSYEQY
TRBD1	TRBV18	TRBJ2-7	ASSPDRDEQY
NA	TRBV7-2	TRBJ2-1	ASSPTRYNEQF
TRBD2	TRBV10-3	TRBJ2-7	AIAENPGGAIGGYEQY
NA	TRBV7-6	TRBJ1-3	ASSLDAGSGNTIY
NA	TRBV11-3	TRBJ2-1	ASSLRKGQSVNEQF
NA	TRBV5-5	TRBJ2-7	ASNVAADEQY
TRBD1	TRBV30	TRBJ1-5	AWSAGQFNQPQH
NA	TRBV19	TRBJ2-7	ASSAPLGPYEQY
TRBD1	TRBV30	TRBJ1-1	AWSPGQGGYTEAF
NA	TRBV11-2	TRBJ1-1	ASSSGINTEAF
TRBD1	TRBV6-1	TRBJ2-4	ASSGGQQNIQY
NA	TRBV28	TRBJ2-5	ASRRLETQY
TRBD2	TRBV11-3	TRBJ2-3	ASSLDGSGGRY
NA	TRBV4-1	TRBJ2-7	ASSQVLASYEQY
TRBD1	TRBV10-3	TRBJ2-5	AIRGDRGGETQY
NA	TRBV5-1	TRBJ2-2	ASSLWIGLAATAGELF
TRBD2	TRBV29-1	TRBJ2-1	SVRQAGAPREQF
TRBD1	TRBV19	TRBJ1-5	ASSSGSLGQGKNQPQH
TRBD1	TRBV11-1	TRBJ2-2	ASSRDRVPGELF
NA	TRBV4-3	TRBJ1-5	ASSQDARVDNQPQH
TRBD2	TRBV14	TRBJ2-3	ASSPGLATSTDTQY
TRBD2	TRBV18	TRBJ2-5	ASSSSVSSGSEETQY
TRBD2	TRBV27	TRBJ2-4	ASSPRLAGGPLNIQY
NA	TRBV28	TRBJ2-2	ASTPRVAGELF
NA	TRBV7-3	TRBJ2-5	ASSWDQETQY
NA	TRBV19	TRBJ2-2	ASSFASRGLNTGELF
TRBD2	TRBV10-3	TRBJ2-3	AIKPELAGDVADTQY
NA	TRBV6-1	TRBJ1-2	ASSEIGLSYGYT
TRBD1	TRBV9	TRBJ2-7	ASKTGTGDSEQY
TRBD1	TRBV6-6	TRBJ1-5	ASSYSRDSYQPQH
NA	TRBV14	TRBJ2-7	ASSQRVLYEQY
NA	TRBV19	TRBJ2-7	ASSEREFSEQY
NA	TRBV28	TRBJ1-1	ASSYGNTEAF
NA	TRBV20-1	TRBJ2-3	SAPRTDTQY
TRBD2	TRBV5-4	TRBJ2-2	ASSLRSGRGAGELF
NA	TRBV30	TRBJ1-5	AWSLGQGSNQPQH
TRBD1	TRBV28	TRBJ2-5	ASSKQGAAKTQY